Below are 17 T cell receptor beta chains sequenced from a single sample in a study of T cell responses to AZD1222 COVID-19 vaccine. Assay: immunoSEQ multiplex PCR; the TCRdb copy retains only in-frame clones and omits some. The sample holds 95,000 to 150,000 clones; 85% to 90% are singletons and the top ten take approximately 8.1%. The source was peripheral blood, collected on day 0 of AZD1222 vaccination. Every receptor here comes from an adult in good health.

The chain links TRBV10-1 to TRBJ2-7, with TRBD1 matching over 7 bases. The V gene's germline CDR1 is WNHNN and CDR2 SYGVQD (reference sequence). The CDR3 sequence is 13 residues long. V shed 7 bases and J 1 base; nucleotides not matched to a gene: 4. This CDR3 reads CASMTGRSYEQYF. The CDR3, as DNA: TGCGCCAGCATGACAGGGCGGTCCTACGAGCAGTACTTC.

This chain joins TRBV19 and TRBJ1-5, with a weak D call TRBD1 (5 bases). Trimming removed 6 bases from V and 0 bases from J, with 24 bases in between. Germline CDR1 LNHDA, CDR2 SQIVND (reference sequence). There are 19 residues in the CDR3. CDR3 sequence: CASSPMATAILYSNQPQHF. In DNA form, the CDR3 reads TGTGCCAGTAGCCCAATGGCGACAGCTATATTATATAGCAATCAGCCCCAGCATTTT.

The chain uses TRBV3-1 (or the pseudogene TRBV3-2) and TRBJ1-4, with D possibly matching TRBD1 (5 bases). The CDR3 contains 12 residues. CDR1 LGHDT and CDR2 YNNKEL come from the germline V gene (reference sequence). Trimming left V 2 bases short and J 12 bases short, with 10 bases between. The CDR3 loop reads CASSQISRELFF. DNA of the CDR3: TGTGCCAGCAGCCAAATTTCCAGGGAACTGTTTTTT.

This rearrangement joins TRBV4-1 to TRBJ2-3; a weak D match, TRBD1 (5 bases). Trimming removed 1 base from V and 2 bases from J, with 10 bases in between. From germline, CDR1 is MGHRA and CDR2 YSYEKL. The CDR3 length is 15 residues. DNA of the CDR3: TGCGCCAGCAGCCAAGCGCAGGGCAACACAGATACGCAGTATTTT. It encodes CASSQAQGNTDTQYF.

The rearrangement links TRBV19 to TRBJ2-2; TRBD1 or TRBD2 may be the D gene (6 bases each). The V end was cut by 5 bases, the J end by 8 bases, with 15 bases between. Germline assignment: CDR1 LNHDA and CDR2 SQIVND (reference sequence). The CDR3 contains 14 residues. Here the CDR3 DNA reads TGTGCCAGTAGTCCCCTGGGGGGCACTGGGGAGCTGTTTTTT. Its translation is CASSPLGGTGELFF.

The chain carries TRBV15 and TRBJ2-5; no clear D gene. The CDR3 has 12 residues. V lost 1 base, J lost 4 bases, and 4 bases lay in between. Germline lookup yields CDR1 LNHNV and CDR2 YYDKDF (reference sequence). The CDR3 sequence: CATSRGTETQYF. The CDR3 bases are TGTGCCACCAGCAGAGGGACAGAGACCCAGTACTTC.

This chain links TRBV20-1 with TRBJ1-1; D gene unclear. CDR3 length equals 13 residues. The germline gives CDR1 DFQATT, CDR2 SNEGSKA (reference sequence). Trimming took off 3 bases at V and 1 base at J, with 9 bases between the two ends. In nucleotides, the CDR3 is TGCAGTGCTAGTGGGCCAGGGAACACTGAAGCTTTCTTT. This gives the protein CSASGPGNTEAFF.

The chain combines TRBV18 with TRBJ2-3; D gene unclear. V was shortened by 2 bases and J by 12 bases, with 9 bases between the two germline ends. CDR1 is KGHSH, CDR2 LQKENI, per germline. The CDR3 spans 11 residues. The CDR3 spells CASSPNTDQYF. DNA for the CDR3: TGTGCCAGCTCACCAAACACTGATCAGTATTTT.

The J gene is TRBJ2-3, the V gene TRBV29-1, with D perhaps matching TRBD2 (7 bases). The CDR3 sequence is 13 residues long. Trimming stripped 0 bases from V and 7 bases from J, with 11 bases between. The germline gives CDR1 SQVTM, CDR2 ANQGSEA. CDR3 bases: TGCAGCGTTGAAGAACGCGGGGGCAATACGCAGTATTTT. Translation gives CSVEERGGNTQYF.

A few counts support this clone. The J gene is TRBJ2-7, the V gene TRBV6-5; either TRBD1 or TRBD2 may supply D (5 bases each). CDR1 and CDR2 from the germline V gene are MNHEY and SVGAGI. The length of the CDR3 is 13 residues. V was trimmed by 6 bases and J by 7 bases, leaving 16 bases between them. The CDR3 reads CASSSLTGREQYF. The DNA for the CDR3 is TGTGCCAGCAGCTCTCTCACGGGGCGGGAGCAGTACTTC.

V usage is TRBV9 and J usage is TRBJ2-7; 12 bases are a match to TRBD2. Germline-derived CDR1 and CDR2 are SGDLS and YYNGEE. Trimming at V came to 2 bases and at J to 5 bases, leaving 2 bases not matched to a gene. This CDR3 has 14 residues. The CDR3 reads CASSVTSGSDEQYF. For the CDR3, the DNA is TGTGCCAGCAGCGTGACTAGCGGGAGTGACGAGCAGTACTTC.

The rearrangement joins TRBV19 to TRBJ2-4; TRBD1 matches at 8 bases. Germline CDR1 reads LNHDA; CDR2 reads SQIVND (reference sequence). The ends lost 5 bases at V and 1 base at J; junction bases unmatched: 4. CDR3 length: 15 amino acids. The CDR3 here is CASSLRQGAKNIQYF. In DNA form, the CDR3 reads TGTGCCAGTAGTCTCCGACAGGGGGCCAAAAACATTCAGTACTTC.

The chain joins TRBV19 to TRBJ2-5, with D unclear. The CDR3 covers 15 residues. V shed 2 bases and J shed 4 bases, with 14 bases lying between them. In germline, CDR1 is LNHDA, CDR2 SQIVND (reference sequence). The CDR3 sequence: CASSISKGNGETQYF. The CDR3 DNA is TGTGCCAGTAGTATATCGAAGGGAAATGGAGAGACCCAGTACTTC.

The rearrangement links TRBV6-5 to TRBJ2-2, with D unclear. CDR3 length equals 14 residues. The germline V gene encodes CDR1 MNHEY and CDR2 SVGAGI. Trimming removed 3 bases from V and 5 bases from J, with 10 bases in between. Here the CDR3 reads CASSYSGGTGELFF. The CDR3 DNA is TGTGCCAGCAGTTATTCCGGCGGAACCGGGGAGCTGTTTTTT.

This chain joins TRBV21-1 and TRBJ2-3. TRBV21-1 is a listed pseudogene. The length of the CDR3 is 16 residues. The CDR3 nucleotides read TGTGCCAGCAACCTGATAGGGCCCCAGGGCGGGGATACGCAGTATTTT. Protein product: CASNLIGPQGGDTQYF.

This chain joins TRBV6-5 and TRBJ1-4; the D gene is possibly TRBD1 (6 bases). Trimming pared 7 bases from V and 8 bases from J, leaving 17 bases between. The CDR3 sequence is 14 residues long. Germline V CDR1 and CDR2: MNHEY, SVGAGI. The DNA for the CDR3 is TGTGCCAGCACTACCCGAACAGGGAAAGAAAAACTGTTTTTT. It encodes CASTTRTGKEKLFF.

The chain recombines TRBV28 with TRBJ2-5; 8 bases align to TRBD2. Germline V gives CDR1 MDHEN, CDR2 SYDVKM. This CDR3 comprises 14 residues. Trimming removed 2 bases from V and 5 bases from J; junction bases left unmatched: 4. The CDR3 DNA reads as TGTGCCAGCAGTTTAGCTAGCGGGTATGAGACCCAGTACTTC. This translates into CASSLASGYETQYF.